The source of this T cell receptor beta chain is a study of blood T cell repertoires in COVID-19. Overall study: Acute and convalescent COVID-19 samples came from the United States, Italy and Spain. PBMCs, B-cell-depleted T cells, or T cells provided the cDNA or gDNA that made up the material.

Original handling: Reference gene primer amplification yielded estimated nucleated cell counts. Using immunoSEQ multiplex PCR, the repertoire was profiled, and TCRdb retains in-frame clones only, with some absent. V, J and clone size are those of that table, while D and trimming were read from the DNA. This table has about 48,000 clones, 85% to 90% appearing once. CDR1 and CDR2 (germline): MGHRA, YSYEKL. The CDR3 is 14 amino acids. Trimming took off 1 base at V and 2 bases at J, with 7 bases between the two ends. The sequence derives from a woman aged 55-70 years with acute or convalescent COVID-19. The rearrangement uses TRBV4-1 and TRBJ2-3; D gene unclear. Input material: peripheral blood. The CDR3 DNA follows: TGCGCCAGCAGCCAAGGACACCTCACAGATACGCAGTATTTT. This gives the protein CASSQGHLTDTQYF.